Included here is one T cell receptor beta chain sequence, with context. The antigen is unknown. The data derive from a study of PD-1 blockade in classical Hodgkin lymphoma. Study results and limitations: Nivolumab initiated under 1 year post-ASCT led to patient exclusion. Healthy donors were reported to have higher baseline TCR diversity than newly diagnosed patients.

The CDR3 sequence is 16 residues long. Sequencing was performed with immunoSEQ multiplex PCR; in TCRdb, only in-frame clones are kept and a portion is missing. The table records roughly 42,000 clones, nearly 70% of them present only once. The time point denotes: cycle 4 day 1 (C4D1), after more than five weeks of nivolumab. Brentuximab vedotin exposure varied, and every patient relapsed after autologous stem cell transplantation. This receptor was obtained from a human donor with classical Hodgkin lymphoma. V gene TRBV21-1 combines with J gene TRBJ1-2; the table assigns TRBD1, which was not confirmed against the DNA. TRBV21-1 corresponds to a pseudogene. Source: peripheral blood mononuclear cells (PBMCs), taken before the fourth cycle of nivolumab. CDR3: CASSNVAGRGPGGYTF. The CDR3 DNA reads TGTGCCAGCAGCAATGTCGCGGGCAGGGGGCCGGGGGGCTACACCTTC.